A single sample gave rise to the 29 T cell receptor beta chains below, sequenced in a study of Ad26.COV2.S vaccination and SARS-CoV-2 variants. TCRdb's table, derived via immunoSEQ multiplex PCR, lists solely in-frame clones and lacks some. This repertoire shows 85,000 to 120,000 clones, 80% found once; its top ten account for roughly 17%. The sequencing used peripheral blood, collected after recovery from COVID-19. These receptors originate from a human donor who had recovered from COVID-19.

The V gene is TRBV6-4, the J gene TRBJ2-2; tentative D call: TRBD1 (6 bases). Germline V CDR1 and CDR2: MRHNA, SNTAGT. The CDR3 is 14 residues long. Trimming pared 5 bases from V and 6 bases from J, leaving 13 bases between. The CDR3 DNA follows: TGTGCCAGCAGTTCCACCCCAGGGGCCGGGGAGCTGTTTTTT. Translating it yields CASSSTPGAGELFF.

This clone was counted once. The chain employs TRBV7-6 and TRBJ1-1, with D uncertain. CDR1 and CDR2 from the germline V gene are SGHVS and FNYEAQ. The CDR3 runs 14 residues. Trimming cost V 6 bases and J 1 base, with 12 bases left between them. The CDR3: CASRVTGENTEAFF. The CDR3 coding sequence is TGTGCCAGCAGAGTTACGGGTGAGAACACTGAAGCTTTCTTT.

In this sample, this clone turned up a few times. DNA for the CDR3: TGTGCCAGCAGCGGACTGAGGCCACTGAGGACAGATACGCAGTATTTT. It specifies CASSGLRPLRTDTQYF. The chain carries TRBV11-2 and TRBJ2-3, with D perhaps TRBD2 (5 bases). From germline, CDR1 is SGHAT and CDR2 FQNNGV. The CDR3 extends over 16 amino acids. Trimming took 5 bases from V and 3 from J, leaving 18 bases between them.

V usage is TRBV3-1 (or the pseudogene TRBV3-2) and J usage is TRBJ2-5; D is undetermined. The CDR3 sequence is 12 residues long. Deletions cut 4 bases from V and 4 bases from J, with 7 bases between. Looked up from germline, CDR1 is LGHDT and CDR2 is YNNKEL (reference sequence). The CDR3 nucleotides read TGTGCCAGCAGCCGAGATTCAGAGACCCAGTACTTC. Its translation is CASSRDSETQYF.

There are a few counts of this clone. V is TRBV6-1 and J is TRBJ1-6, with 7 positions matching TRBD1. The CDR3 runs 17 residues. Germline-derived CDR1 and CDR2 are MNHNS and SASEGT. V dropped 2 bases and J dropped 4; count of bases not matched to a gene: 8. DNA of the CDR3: TGTGCCAGCAGTGAACGGAGACAGGGTAATTATAATTCACCCCTCCACTTT. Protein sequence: CASSERRQGNYNSPLHF.

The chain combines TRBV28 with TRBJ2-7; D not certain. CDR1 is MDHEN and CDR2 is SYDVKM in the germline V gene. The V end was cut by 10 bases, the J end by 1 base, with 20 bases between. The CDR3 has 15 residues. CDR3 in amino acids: CAIGRSLSSSYEQYF. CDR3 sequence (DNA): TGTGCCATTGGAAGGAGCCTTTCTTCTTCCTACGAGCAGTACTTC.

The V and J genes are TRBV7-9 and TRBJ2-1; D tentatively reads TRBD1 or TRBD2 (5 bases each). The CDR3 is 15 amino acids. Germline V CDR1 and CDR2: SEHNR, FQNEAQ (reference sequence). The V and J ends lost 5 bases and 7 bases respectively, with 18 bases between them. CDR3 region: CASSATGTRKNEQFF. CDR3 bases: TGTGCCAGCAGCGCTACCGGGACCCGGAAGAATGAGCAGTTCTTC. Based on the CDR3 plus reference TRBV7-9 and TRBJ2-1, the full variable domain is DTGVSQNPRHKITKRGQNVTFRCDPISEHNRLYWYRQTLGQGPEFLTYFQNEAQLEKSRLLSDRFSAERPKGSFSTLEIQRTEQGDSAMYLCASSATGTRKNEQFFGPGTRLTVL.

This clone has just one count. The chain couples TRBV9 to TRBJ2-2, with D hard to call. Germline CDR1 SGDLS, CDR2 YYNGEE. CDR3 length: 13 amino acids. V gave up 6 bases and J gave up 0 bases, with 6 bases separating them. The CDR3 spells CASTGSNTGELFF. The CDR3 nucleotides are TGTGCCAGCACAGGCTCGAACACCGGGGAGCTGTTTTTT.

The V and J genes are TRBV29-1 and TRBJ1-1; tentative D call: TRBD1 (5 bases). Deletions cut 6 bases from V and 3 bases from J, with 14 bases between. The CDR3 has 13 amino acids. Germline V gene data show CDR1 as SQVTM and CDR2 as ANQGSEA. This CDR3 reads CSVHTTADTEAFF. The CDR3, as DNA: TGCAGCGTCCACACGACAGCGGACACTGAAGCTTTCTTT.

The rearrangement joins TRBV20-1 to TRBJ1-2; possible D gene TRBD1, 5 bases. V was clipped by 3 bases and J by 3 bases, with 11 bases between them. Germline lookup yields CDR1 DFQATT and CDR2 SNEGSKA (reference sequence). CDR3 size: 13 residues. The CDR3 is CSASGQGDYGYTF. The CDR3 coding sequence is TGCAGTGCTAGTGGCCAGGGTGACTATGGCTACACCTTC.

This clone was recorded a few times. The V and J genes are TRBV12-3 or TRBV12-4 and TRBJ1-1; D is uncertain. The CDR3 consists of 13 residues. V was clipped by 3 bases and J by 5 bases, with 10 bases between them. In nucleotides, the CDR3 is TGTGCCAGCAGTTTGCCCCAAGGAACTGAAGCTTTCTTT. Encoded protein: CASSLPQGTEAFF.

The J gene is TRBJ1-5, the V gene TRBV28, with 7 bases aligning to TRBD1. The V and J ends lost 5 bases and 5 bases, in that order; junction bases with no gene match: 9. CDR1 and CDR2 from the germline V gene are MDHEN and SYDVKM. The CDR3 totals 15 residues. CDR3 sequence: CASSPADREDQPQHF. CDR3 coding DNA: TGTGCCAGCAGTCCCGCCGACAGGGAAGATCAGCCCCAGCATTTT.

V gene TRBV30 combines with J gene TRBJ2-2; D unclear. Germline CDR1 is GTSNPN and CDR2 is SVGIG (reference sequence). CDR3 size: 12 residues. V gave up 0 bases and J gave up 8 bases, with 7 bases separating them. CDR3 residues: CAWSVPLGELFF. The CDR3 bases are TGTGCCTGGAGTGTCCCATTGGGGGAGCTGTTTTTT.

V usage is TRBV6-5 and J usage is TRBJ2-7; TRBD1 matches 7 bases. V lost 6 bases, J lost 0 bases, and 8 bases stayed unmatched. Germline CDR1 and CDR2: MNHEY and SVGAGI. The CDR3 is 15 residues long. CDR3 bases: TGTGCCAGCAGACGTGACAGGGCCAGCTCCTACGAGCAGTACTTC. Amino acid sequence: CASRRDRASSYEQYF.

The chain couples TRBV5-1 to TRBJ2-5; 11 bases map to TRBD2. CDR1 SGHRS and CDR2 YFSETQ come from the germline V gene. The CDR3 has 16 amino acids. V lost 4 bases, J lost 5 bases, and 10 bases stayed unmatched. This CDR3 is CASSVSGGDGRETQYF. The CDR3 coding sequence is TGCGCCAGCAGCGTTAGCGGGGGGGACGGTCGGGAGACCCAGTACTTC.

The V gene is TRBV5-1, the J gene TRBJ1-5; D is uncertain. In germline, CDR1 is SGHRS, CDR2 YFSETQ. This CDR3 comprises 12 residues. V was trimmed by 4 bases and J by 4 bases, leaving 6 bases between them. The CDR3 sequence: CASSDINQPQHF. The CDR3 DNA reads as TGCGCCAGCAGCGACATAAATCAGCCCCAGCATTTT.

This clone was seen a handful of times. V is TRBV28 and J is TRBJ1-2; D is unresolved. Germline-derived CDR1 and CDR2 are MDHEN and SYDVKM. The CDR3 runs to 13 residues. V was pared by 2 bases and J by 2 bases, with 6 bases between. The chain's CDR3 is CASSLGRNYGYTF. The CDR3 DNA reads TGTGCCAGCAGTTTAGGCAGAAACTATGGCTACACCTTC.

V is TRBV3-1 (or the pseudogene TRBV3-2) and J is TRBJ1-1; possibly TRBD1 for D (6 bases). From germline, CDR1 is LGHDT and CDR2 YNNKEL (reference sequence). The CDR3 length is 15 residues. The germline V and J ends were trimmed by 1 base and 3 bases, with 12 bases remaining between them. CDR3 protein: CASSQGRGLDTEAFF. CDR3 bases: TGTGCCAGCAGCCAAGGGCGGGGGCTGGACACTGAAGCTTTCTTT.

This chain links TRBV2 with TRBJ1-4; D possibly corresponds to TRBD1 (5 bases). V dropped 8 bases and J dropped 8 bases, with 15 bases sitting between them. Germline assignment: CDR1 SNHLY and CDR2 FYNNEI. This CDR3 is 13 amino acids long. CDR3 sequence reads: CASGGSGGEKLFF. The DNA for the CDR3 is TGTGCCAGCGGAGGGAGCGGGGGAGAAAAACTGTTTTTT.

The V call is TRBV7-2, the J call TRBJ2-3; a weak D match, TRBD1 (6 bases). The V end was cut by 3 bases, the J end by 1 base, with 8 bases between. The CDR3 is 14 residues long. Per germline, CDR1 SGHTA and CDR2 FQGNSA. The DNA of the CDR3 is TGTGCCAGCAGCTTTTACAGGGGCACAGATACGCAGTATTTT. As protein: CASSFYRGTDTQYF. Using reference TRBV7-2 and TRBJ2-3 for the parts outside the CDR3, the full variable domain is GAGVSQSPSNKVTEKGKDVELRCDPISGHTALYWYRQSLGQGLEFLIYFQGNSAPDKSGLPSDRFSAERTGGSVSTLTIQRTQQEDSAVYLCASSFYRGTDTQYFGPGTRLTVL.

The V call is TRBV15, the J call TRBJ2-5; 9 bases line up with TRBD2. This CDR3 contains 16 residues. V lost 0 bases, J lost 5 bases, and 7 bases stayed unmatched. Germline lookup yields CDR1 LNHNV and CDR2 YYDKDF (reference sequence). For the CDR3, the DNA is TGTGCCACCAGCAGAGATCGGCGGGGGGGCCGGGAGACCCAGTACTTC. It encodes CATSRDRRGGRETQYF.

The CDR3, as DNA: TGCAGCGTGACTAGACAGGGGGCTTACGAGCAGTACTTC. Translation: CSVTRQGAYEQYF. The V call is TRBV29-1, the J call TRBJ2-7, with 10 positions matching TRBD1. The ends lost 6 bases at V and 4 bases at J; junction bases unmatched: 6. This CDR3 spans 13 amino acids. Germline CDR1 SQVTM, CDR2 ANQGSEA.

The CDR3 sequence is CASSESGQPGNTIYF. DNA of the CDR3: TGTGCCAGCAGTGAATCTGGGCAGCCTGGAAACACCATATATTTT. The chain joins TRBV6-1 to TRBJ1-3, with D unclear. CDR1 is MNHNS, CDR2 SASEGT, per germline. The CDR3 extends over 15 amino acids. The V gene lost 2 bases and the J gene lost 2 bases, with 10 bases spanning the gap.

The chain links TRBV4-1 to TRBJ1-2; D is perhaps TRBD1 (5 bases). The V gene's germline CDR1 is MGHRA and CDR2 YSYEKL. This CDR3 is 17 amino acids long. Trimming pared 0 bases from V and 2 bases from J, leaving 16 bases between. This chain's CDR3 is CASSQDRGLYENYGYTF. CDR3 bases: TGCGCCAGCAGCCAAGACCGGGGACTTTATGAAAACTATGGCTACACCTTC.

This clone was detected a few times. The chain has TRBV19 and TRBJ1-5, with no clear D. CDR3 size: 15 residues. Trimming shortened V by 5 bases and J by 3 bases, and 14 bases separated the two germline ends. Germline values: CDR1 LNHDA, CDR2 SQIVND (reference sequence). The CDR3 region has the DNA TGTGCCAGTAGTCCAAACGGACGTTACAATCAGCCCCAGCATTTT. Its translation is CASSPNGRYNQPQHF.

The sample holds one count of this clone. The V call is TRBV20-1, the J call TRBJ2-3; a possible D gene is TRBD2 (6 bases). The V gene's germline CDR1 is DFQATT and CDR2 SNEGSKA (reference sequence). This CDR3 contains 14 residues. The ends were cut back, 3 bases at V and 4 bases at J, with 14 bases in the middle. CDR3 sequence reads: CSASRGEVSDTQYF. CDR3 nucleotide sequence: TGCAGTGCTAGTCGCGGGGAGGTATCAGATACGCAGTATTTT.

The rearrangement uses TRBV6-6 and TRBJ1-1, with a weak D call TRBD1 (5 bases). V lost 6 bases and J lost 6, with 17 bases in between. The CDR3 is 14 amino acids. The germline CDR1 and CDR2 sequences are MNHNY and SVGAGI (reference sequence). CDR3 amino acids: CASRDPPDSAEAFF. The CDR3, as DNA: TGTGCCAGCAGGGACCCCCCCGACAGCGCTGAAGCTTTCTTT.

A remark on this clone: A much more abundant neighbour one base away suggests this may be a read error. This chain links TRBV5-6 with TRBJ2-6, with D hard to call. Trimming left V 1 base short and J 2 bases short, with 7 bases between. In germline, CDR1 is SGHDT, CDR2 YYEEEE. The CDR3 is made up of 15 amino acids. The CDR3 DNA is TGTGCCAGCAGCTTGTTTGGGACTGGGGCCAACGTCCTGACTTTC. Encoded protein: CASSLFGTGANVLTF. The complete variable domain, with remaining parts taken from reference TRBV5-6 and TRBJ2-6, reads DAGVTQSPTHLIKTRGQQVTLRCSPKSGHDTVSWYQQALGQGPQFIFQYYEEEERQRGNFPDRFSGHQFPNYSSELNVNALLLGDSALYLCASSLFGTGANVLTFGAGSRLTVL.

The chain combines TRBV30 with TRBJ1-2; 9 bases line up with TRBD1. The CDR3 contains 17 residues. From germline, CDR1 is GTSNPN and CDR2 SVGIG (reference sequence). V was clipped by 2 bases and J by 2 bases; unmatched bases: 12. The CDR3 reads CAWSRPGQGPGNYGYTF. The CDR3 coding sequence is TGTGCCTGGAGTCGACCGGGACAGGGCCCCGGAAACTATGGCTACACCTTC.